Listed below are T cell receptor beta chains from one sample, sequenced in a study of human T cells and chemical hapten exposure. MiXCR was run by TCRdb on the RACE reads, yielding one entry per CDR3 protein. The table shows under 400,000 distinct CDR3 sequences, with 5% to 6.5% occurring only once. Sequences were derived from whole blood, sampled in connection with sensitization to the hapten diphenylcyclopropenone (DPC). The receptor source for this set is a woman aged 50 to 60 with alopecia areata. Some clones in this sample may be carry-over from other donors' samples. Each CDR3 is given with its conserved first and last residue. A D gene is named only where the DNA matches it firmly. Expanded clones get a size class; other rows say once, few or many, or leave the size out.

V gene	clone size	D gene	J gene	CDR3 DNA	CDR3 protein
TRBV7-6	many	TRBD2	TRBJ2-7	TGTGCCAGCAGCTCCGGACTAGCGGGGCGCTCCTACGAGCAGTACTTC	CASSSGLAGRSYEQYF
TRBV6-5	many	TRBD2	TRBJ2-7	TGTGCCAGCGGAGCCTCTAGCGGGAGTTCCTACGAGCAGTACTTC	CASGASSGSSYEQYF
TRBV7-7	many	NA	TRBJ1-5	TGTGCCAGCCCTTCGATGAGGGTATTGTGGCAGCCCCAGCATTTT	CASPSMRVLWQPQHF
TRBV6-2/TRBV6-3	NA	NA	TRBJ1-5	TGTGCCAGCAGCCACACGCAGGAGCAGCATTTT	CASSHTQEQHF
TRBV12-3/TRBV12-4	many	NA	TRBJ2-1	TGTGCCAGCACTCCAGAAAATTACTACAATGAGCAGTTCTTC	CASTPENYYNEQFF
TRBV20-1	NA	TRBD2	TRBJ2-3	TGCAGTGCTGTACTAGCGGGGGGCACAGATACGCAGTATTTT	CSAVLAGGTDTQYF
TRBV11-1	many	TRBD1	TRBJ2-3	TGTGCCAGCAGCCATGCATTGGGACAGGGTCCAGATACGCAGTATTTT	CASSHALGQGPDTQYF
TRBV20-1	many	TRBD2	TRBJ2-1	TGCAGTGCCCCCTCCGGGACTAGCAGATACAATGAGCAGTTCTTC	CSAPSGTSRYNEQFF
TRBV4-1	few	NA	TRBJ1-6	TGCGCCAGCAGCCAAGATGGGGGTGGGGCTAGGAGCTCACCCCTCCACTTT	CASSQDGGGARSSPLHF
TRBV24-1	many	NA	TRBJ2-1	TGTGCCACCAAAGGAGGGGGCAATGAGCAGTTCTTC	CATKGGGNEQFF
TRBV2	medium-sized	NA	TRBJ1-2	TGTGCCAGCAGTGAAACTAGGGCAGGGCCCCCAGTCCTCTATGGCTACACCTTC	CASSETRAGPPVLYGYTF
TRBV2	NA	TRBD1	TRBJ2-7	TGTGCCAGCATTACACAGGGGACCAGCTACGAGCAGTACTTC	CASITQGTSYEQYF
TRBV5-6	NA	TRBD2	TRBJ2-1	TGTGCCAGCAGCTGGGGCCTAGCGGGTTACAATGAGCAGTTCTTC	CASSWGLAGYNEQFF
TRBV7-3	many	NA	TRBJ2-1	TGTGCCAGCAGCCCAGGGGGGGGCAGGAACAATGAGCAGTTCTTC	CASSPGGGRNNEQFF
TRBV12-3/TRBV12-4	many	TRBD2	TRBJ2-1	TGTGCCAGCAGAGGACTAGCGGGAGGCCGCTACAATGAGCAGTTCTTC	CASRGLAGGRYNEQFF
TRBV20-1	NA	NA	TRBJ1-3	TGCAGTGCTAATGTCCTCTCTGGAAACACCATATATTTT	CSANVLSGNTIYF
TRBV3-1	NA	TRBD1	TRBJ1-1	TGTGCCAGCAGCCCTTGGACAGGGGACAACCCGAACACTGAAGCTTTCTTT	CASSPWTGDNPNTEAFF
TRBV29-1	NA	NA	TRBJ1-2	TGCAGCGTTGAAGAAACCCTTTTTTATGGCTACACCTTC	CSVEETLFYGYTF
TRBV5-1	many	NA	TRBJ1-2	TGCGCCAGCAGCTCCCGGGACACCGGCGGCTACACCTTC	CASSSRDTGGYTF
TRBV12-3/TRBV12-4	many	NA	TRBJ1-2	TGTGCCAGCACGGCTTTACCTAACTATGGCTACACCTTC	CASTALPNYGYTF
TRBV29-1	NA	NA	TRBJ1-2	TGCAGCGTTCCGACAGCGAGCTATGGCTACACCTTC	CSVPTASYGYTF
TRBV1	NA	NA	TRBJ1-1	TGCACCAGCAGCCGGGGGGGAGCTTTCTTT	CTSSRGGAFF